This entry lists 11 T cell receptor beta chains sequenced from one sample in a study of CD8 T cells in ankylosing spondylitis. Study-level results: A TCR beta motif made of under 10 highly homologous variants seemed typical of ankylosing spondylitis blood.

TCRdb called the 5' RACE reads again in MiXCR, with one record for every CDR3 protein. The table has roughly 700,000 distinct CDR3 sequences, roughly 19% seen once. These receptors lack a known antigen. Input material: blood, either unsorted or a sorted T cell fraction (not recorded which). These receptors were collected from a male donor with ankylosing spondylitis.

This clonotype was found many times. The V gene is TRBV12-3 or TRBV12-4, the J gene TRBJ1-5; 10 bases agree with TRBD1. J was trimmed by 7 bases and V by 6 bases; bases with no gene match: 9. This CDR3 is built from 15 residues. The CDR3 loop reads CASRLPGTGAQPQHF. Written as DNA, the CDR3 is TGTGCCAGCAGACTTCCGGGGACAGGGGCCCAGCCCCAGCATTTT.

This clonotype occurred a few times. The DNA for the CDR3 is TGTGCCAGCAGCCAAGGGCCTAATGAAAAACTGTTTTTT. Translating it yields CASSQGPNEKLFF. V usage is TRBV4-2 and J usage is TRBJ1-4; D not resolved. The V and J ends lost 1 base and 3 bases respectively, with 3 bases between them. This CDR3 comprises 13 residues. Germline V lookup: CDR1 LGHNA, CDR2 YNFKEQ.

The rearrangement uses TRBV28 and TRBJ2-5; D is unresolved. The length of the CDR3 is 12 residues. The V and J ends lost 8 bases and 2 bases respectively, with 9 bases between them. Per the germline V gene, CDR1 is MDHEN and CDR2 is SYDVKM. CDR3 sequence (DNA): TGTGCCAGCCGTCCTACTCAAGAGACCCAGTACTTC. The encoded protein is CASRPTQETQYF.

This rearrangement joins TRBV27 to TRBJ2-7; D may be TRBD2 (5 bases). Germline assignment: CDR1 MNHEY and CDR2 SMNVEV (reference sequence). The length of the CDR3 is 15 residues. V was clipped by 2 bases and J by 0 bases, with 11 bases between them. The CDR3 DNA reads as TGTGCCAGCAGTTTAACTAGGTTAAGCTCCTACGAGCAGTACTTC. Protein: CASSLTRLSSYEQYF.

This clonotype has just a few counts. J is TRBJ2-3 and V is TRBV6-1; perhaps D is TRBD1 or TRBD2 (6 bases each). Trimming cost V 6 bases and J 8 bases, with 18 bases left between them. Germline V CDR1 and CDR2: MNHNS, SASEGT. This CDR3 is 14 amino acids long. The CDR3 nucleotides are TGTGCCAGCAGCCCGACGGGGGCCCAAGGTACGCAGTATTTT. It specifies CASSPTGAQGTQYF.

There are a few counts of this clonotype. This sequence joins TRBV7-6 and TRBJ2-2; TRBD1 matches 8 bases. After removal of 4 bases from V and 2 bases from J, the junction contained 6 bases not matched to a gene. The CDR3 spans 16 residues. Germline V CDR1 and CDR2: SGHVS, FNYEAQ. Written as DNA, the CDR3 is TGTGCCAGCAGCTCCACAGGGGGAGTCAACACCGGGGAGCTGTTTTTT. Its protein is CASSSTGGVNTGELFF.

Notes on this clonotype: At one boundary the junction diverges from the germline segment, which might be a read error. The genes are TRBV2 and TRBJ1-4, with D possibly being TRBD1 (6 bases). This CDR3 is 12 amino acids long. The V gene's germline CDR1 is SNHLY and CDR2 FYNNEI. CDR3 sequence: CAGREGDVQLFF. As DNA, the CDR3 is TGTGCCGGCAGGGAGGGGGACGTACAACTGTTTTTT.

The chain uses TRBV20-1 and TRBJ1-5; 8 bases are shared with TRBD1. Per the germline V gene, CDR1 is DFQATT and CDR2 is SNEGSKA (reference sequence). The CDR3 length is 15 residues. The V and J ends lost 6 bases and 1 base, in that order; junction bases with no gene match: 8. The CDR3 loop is CSASGQGLSNQPQHF. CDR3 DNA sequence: TGCAGTGCCTCAGGACAGGGATTGAGCAATCAGCCCCAGCATTTT.

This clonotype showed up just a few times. The CDR3 here is CAWSLGEHQPQHF. The CDR3 DNA reads as TGTGCCTGGAGCTTAGGGGAACATCAGCCCCAGCATTTT. The chain uses TRBV30 and TRBJ1-5; the D gene is possibly TRBD1 (5 bases). Germline V gene lookup returns CDR1 GTSNPN and CDR2 SVGIG (reference sequence). CDR3 size: 13 residues. V was trimmed by 3 bases and J by 5 bases, leaving 11 bases between them.

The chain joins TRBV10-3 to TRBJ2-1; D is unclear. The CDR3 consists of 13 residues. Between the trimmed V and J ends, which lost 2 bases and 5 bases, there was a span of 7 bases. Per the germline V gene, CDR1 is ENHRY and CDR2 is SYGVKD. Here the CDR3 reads CAISERENNEQFF. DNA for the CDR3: TGTGCCATCAGTGAGAGAGAGAACAATGAGCAGTTCTTC.

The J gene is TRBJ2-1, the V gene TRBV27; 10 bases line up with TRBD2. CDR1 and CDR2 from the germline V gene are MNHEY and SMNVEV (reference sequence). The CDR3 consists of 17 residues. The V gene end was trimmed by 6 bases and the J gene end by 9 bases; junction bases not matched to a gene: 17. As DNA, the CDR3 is TGTGCCAGCAGGGAAATACAGGGGCTAGCGGGAGCAGGTGAGCAGTTCTTC. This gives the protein CASREIQGLAGAGEQFF.